These 23 T cell receptor beta chains were all obtained from the same sample, sequenced in a study of blood T cell repertoires in COVID-19. Some clones are missing from TCRdb's copy, which holds only in-frame ones; the method was immunoSEQ multiplex PCR. The repertoire holds 250,000 to 300,000 clones, with nearly 90% as singletons. Input material: PBMCs or T cells enriched from blood (not recorded which). These receptors were taken from a woman aged 55-70 years who had recovered from COVID-19.

CDR3 sequence reads: CASSQDWGTENTGELFF. The CDR3 DNA follows: TGTGCCAGCAGCCAAGATTGGGGGACAGAGAACACCGGGGAGCTGTTTTTT. The chain recombines TRBV14 with TRBJ2-2; TRBD1 aligns across 7 bases. V shed 0 bases, J shed 1 base, and the junction held 5 bases outside the gene matches. CDR1 and CDR2 from the germline V gene are SGHDN and FVKESK. The CDR3 has 17 amino acids.

The chain uses TRBV3-1 (or the pseudogene TRBV3-2) and TRBJ2-7; 7 positions agree with TRBD1. Germline V lookup: CDR1 LGHDT, CDR2 YNNKEL (reference sequence). The CDR3 is made up of 16 amino acids. Trimming removed 2 bases from V and 1 base from J; junction bases left unmatched: 8. The CDR3 protein is CASSQNYGTASYEQYF. CDR3 sequence (DNA): TGTGCCAGCAGCCAAAATTACGGGACAGCTTCCTACGAGCAGTACTTC.

This sequence joins TRBV19 and TRBJ1-6; D might be TRBD1 (6 bases). V was cut by 10 bases and J by 0 bases, with 10 bases left in between. Per germline, CDR1 LNHDA and CDR2 SQIVND (reference sequence). CDR3 size: 14 residues. The CDR3 protein is CATQGGSYNSPLHF. CDR3 nucleotide sequence: TGTGCCACCCAAGGGGGCTCCTATAATTCACCCCTCCACTTT.

The chain combines TRBV9 with TRBJ2-2; no clear D gene. The V gene lost 0 bases and the J gene lost 3 bases, with 9 bases spanning the gap. The germline CDR1 and CDR2 sequences are SGDLS and YYNGEE. CDR3 length: 15 residues. Here the CDR3 reads CASSVATGYTGELFF. The CDR3 DNA follows: TGTGCCAGCAGCGTAGCAACTGGTTACACCGGGGAGCTGTTTTTT.

This chain uses TRBV6-5 with TRBJ2-3; tentatively, D is TRBD2 (5 bases). V gave up 4 bases and J gave up 4 bases, with 9 bases separating them. Germline CDR1 is MNHEY and CDR2 is SVGAGI. The CDR3 has 13 residues. The CDR3 bases are TGTGCCAGCAGTTCACGACTACCAGATACGCAGTATTTT. It specifies CASSSRLPDTQYF.

The V and J genes are TRBV28 and TRBJ1-6; 10 positions match TRBD1. V dropped 2 bases and J dropped 14; count of bases not matched to a gene: 3. Germline lookup yields CDR1 MDHEN and CDR2 SYDVKM. CDR3 size: 13 residues. In DNA form, the CDR3 reads TGTGCCAGCAGTTTAGGCGGGACAGGGGCCCTCCACTTT. It yields the protein CASSLGGTGALHF.

The rearrangement joins TRBV11-3 to TRBJ2-7; a possible D gene is TRBD1 (5 bases). CDR3 length: 12 amino acids. Trimming removed 5 bases from V and 5 bases from J, with 10 bases in between. CDR1 is SGHNT and CDR2 is YENEEA in the germline V gene. CDR3 protein: CASSRSRDEQYF. CDR3 coding DNA: TGTGCCAGCAGCCGGTCCAGGGACGAGCAGTACTTC.

In DNA, the CDR3 is TGTGCCAGCAGCTTGGCGGGTTATAACTATGGCTACACCTTC. It yields the protein CASSLAGYNYGYTF. This chain uses TRBV5-4 with TRBJ1-2; D is uncertain. Germline assignment: CDR1 SGHNT and CDR2 YYREEE (reference sequence). Deletions cut 0 bases from V and 1 base from J, with 7 bases between. This CDR3 has 14 amino acids.

This rearrangement joins TRBV15 to TRBJ1-1; D uncertain. The germline gives CDR1 LNHNV, CDR2 YYDKDF (reference sequence). CDR3 length equals 13 residues. Trimming shortened V by 8 bases and J by 1 base, and 11 bases separated the two germline ends. The CDR3 is CATSIGGNTEAFF. CDR3 DNA: TGTGCCACCTCCATTGGAGGGAACACTGAAGCTTTCTTT.

The chain joins TRBV9 to TRBJ2-2; D call uncertain. This CDR3 region has 12 residues. Germline CDR1 is SGDLS and CDR2 is YYNGEE. Trimming took 4 bases from V and 5 from J, leaving 6 bases between them. The CDR3 DNA follows: TGTGCCAGCAGCCTTTATACCGGGGAGCTGTTTTTT. It is translated as CASSLYTGELFF.

This chain uses TRBV14 with TRBJ1-1; 7 bases agree with TRBD1. J was trimmed by 5 bases and V by 1 base; bases with no gene match: 7. This CDR3 comprises 15 residues. Germline-derived CDR1 and CDR2 are SGHDN and FVKESK. The CDR3 here is CASSQVNRGYTEAFF. The CDR3 DNA reads as TGTGCCAGCAGCCAAGTGAACAGGGGATATACTGAAGCTTTCTTT.

The rearrangement joins TRBV4-1 to TRBJ2-2; TRBD2 aligns across 11 bases. Germline trimming cut 5 bases from V and 7 bases from J; bases unmatched to any gene: 6. CDR1 is MGHRA, CDR2 YSYEKL, per germline. This CDR3 region has 15 residues. As DNA, the CDR3 is TGCGCCAGCAGCACCATAGCGGGAGGGGTCGGGGAGCTGTTTTTT. Translating it yields CASSTIAGGVGELFF.

The chain has TRBV18 and TRBJ2-7, with 8 bases fitting TRBD2. Germline values: CDR1 KGHSH, CDR2 LQKENI. Trimming removed 3 bases from V and 5 bases from J; junction bases left unmatched: 3. The CDR3 spans 13 residues. The CDR3 spells CASSPGLGNEQYF. The CDR3 DNA sequence: TGTGCCAGCTCACCGGGACTAGGGAACGAGCAGTACTTC.

The chain couples TRBV9 to TRBJ2-5; 7 nucleotides line up with TRBD1. The J segment lost 5 bases and the V segment lost 3 bases, leaving 10 bases of the junction unmatched. The CDR3 is 15 residues long. Germline V gene data show CDR1 as SGDLS and CDR2 as YYNGEE. The CDR3 DNA follows: TGTGCCAGCAGCGGACAGGGAAGTGGTTGGGAGACCCAGTACTTC. Translation: CASSGQGSGWETQYF.

The chain combines TRBV14 with TRBJ1-1, with TRBD1 matching 7 bases. V shed 1 base, J shed 3 bases, and the junction held 5 bases outside the gene matches. The CDR3 sequence is 15 residues long. Germline CDR1 is SGHDN and CDR2 is FVKESK. CDR3: CASSQGGGVDTEAFF. In DNA form, the CDR3 reads TGTGCCAGCAGCCAAGGAGGGGGCGTGGACACTGAAGCTTTCTTT. The variable domain in full, completed from reference TRBV14 and TRBJ1-1, reads EAGVTQFPSHSVIEKGQTVTLRCDPISGHDNLYWYRRVMGKEIKFLLHFVKESKQDESGMPNNRFLAERTGGTYSTLKVQPAELEDSGVYFCASSQGGGVDTEAFFGQGTRLTVV.

This clone was seen a single time. V is TRBV25-1 and J is TRBJ1-2; D is uncertain. Germline values: CDR1 MGHDK, CDR2 SYGVNS. V lost 1 base and J 5 bases, leaving 11 bases between the germline ends. The CDR3 contains 14 residues. DNA for the CDR3: TGTGCCAGCAGTGAATTGAGCTCTCTATATGGCTACACCTTC. This sequence encodes CASSELSSLYGYTF.

The chain couples TRBV28 to TRBJ1-1, with D perhaps matching TRBD1 (5 bases). This CDR3 comprises 13 residues. Germline V lookup: CDR1 MDHEN, CDR2 SYDVKM. Trimming took 7 bases from V and 4 from J, leaving 13 bases between them. CDR3 nucleotides: TGTGCCAGCAACCCAAGACAGTTCACTGAAGCTTTCTTT. Translating gives CASNPRQFTEAFF.

This clone occurred a few times. The rearrangement uses TRBV6-1 and TRBJ1-5; 11 bases agree with TRBD1. Germline CDR1 reads MNHNS; CDR2 reads SASEGT. The CDR3 loop spans 19 amino acids. The V segment lost 4 bases and the J segment 1 base; nucleotides outside the gene matches: 12. CDR3 in amino acids: CASSVKPGQGVVSNQPQHF. The CDR3 DNA is TGTGCCAGCAGTGTCAAGCCGGGACAGGGGGTTGTCAGCAATCAGCCCCAGCATTTT.

The chain links TRBV13 to TRBJ2-3, with 8 bases lining up with TRBD1. This CDR3 spans 16 amino acids. Germline assignment: CDR1 PRHDT and CDR2 FYEKMQ (reference sequence). V lost 5 bases and J lost 0; bases outside the gene matches: 7. The CDR3: CASSRGQGRSTDTQYF. The CDR3 DNA is TGTGCCAGCAGCCGTGGACAGGGAAGGAGCACAGATACGCAGTATTTT.

The genes are TRBV5-1 and TRBJ2-3, with a possible D match to TRBD2 (7 bases). The CDR3 contains 15 residues. Germline CDR1 reads SGHRS; CDR2 reads YFSETQ. V lost 1 base and J 6 bases, leaving 15 bases between the germline ends. The CDR3 nucleotides are TGCGCCAGCAGCTTGATGGGGGGGCTTCAGGATACGCAGTATTTT. Translated, it gives CASSLMGGLQDTQYF.

This clone was observed a handful of times. V usage is TRBV28 and J usage is TRBJ1-1; D perhaps matches TRBD1 (5 bases). The CDR3 is 14 amino acids. CDR1 is MDHEN and CDR2 is SYDVKM in the germline V gene. V lost 3 bases and J lost 1, with 9 bases in between. The CDR3 sequence is CASSLVQENTEAFF. The CDR3 nucleotides are TGTGCCAGCAGTTTGGTACAGGAGAACACTGAAGCTTTCTTT.

The CDR3 loop is CASSEAGVSDTQYF. Written as DNA, the CDR3 is TGTGCCAGCAGTGAAGCGGGAGTCTCAGATACGCAGTATTTT. The chain combines TRBV6-1 with TRBJ2-3; D possibly corresponds to TRBD2 (5 bases). V was shortened by 0 bases and J by 4 bases, with 8 bases between the two germline ends. Germline CDR1 is MNHNS and CDR2 is SASEGT. CDR3 length: 14 amino acids.

The rearrangement uses TRBV7-2 and TRBJ2-7, with 7 bases lining up with TRBD2. The J segment lost 4 bases and the V segment lost 4 bases, leaving 10 bases of the junction unmatched. CDR1 and CDR2 (germline): SGHTA, FQGNSA. The CDR3 totals 15 residues. CDR3 in DNA: TGTGCCAGCAGCTCAGTGGGAGGGATCTCGTACGAGCAGTACTTC. The encoded protein is CASSSVGGISYEQYF.